These T cell receptor beta chains were read from a single sample in a study of cytomegalovirus exposure and HLA in healthy donors. Assay used: immunoSEQ multiplex PCR; TCRdb lists only in-frame clones, some missing. Of some 140,000 clones listed, around 81% were seen once; the top ten hold 5.6%. Sequenced input: PBMCs. The source is a woman aged 35 to 49 in good health and CMV-seropositive. Both conserved end residues are part of each CDR3. The D gene is left open where the match is weak. Where a row states a size, it is once, few, many or the class of an expanded clone; other rows omit it.

TGTGCCTGCCGGACAGCCGCAACCTACAATGAGCAGTTCTTC	CACRTAATYNEQFF	14	TRBJ2-1	NA	NA	TRBV30
TGTGCCAGCAAGTTTAGGGACAGGGGGAGCGGGGAGCTGTTTTTT	CASKFRDRGSGELFF	15	TRBJ2-2	NA	TRBD1	TRBV28
TGTGCCTGGAGCGCGGGAGGCGACGAGCAGTACTTC	CAWSAGGDEQYF	12	TRBJ2-7	few	TRBD2	TRBV30
TGTGCCAGCAGCGCCCGACAGGGGAACTACGAGCAGTACTTC	CASSARQGNYEQYF	14	TRBJ2-7	NA	TRBD1	TRBV7-9
TGTGCCAGTATGGGTGTAGGACAGGACCCCTACAATGAGCAGTTCTTC	CASMGVGQDPYNEQFF	16	TRBJ2-1	NA	TRBD1	TRBV19
TGTGCCAGCAGACGGACTAGGGCAGATACGCAGTATTTT	CASRRTRADTQYF	13	TRBJ2-3	NA	TRBD2	TRBV6-5
TGTGCCAGTAGTACAGGGGTTGGCTACACCTTC	CASSTGVGYTF	11	TRBJ1-2	NA	NA	TRBV19
TGCGCCAGCAGCCCTACCCCCAGGGGGACTAGCGGGAACAATGAGCAGTTCTTC	CASSPTPRGTSGNNEQFF	18	TRBJ2-1	NA	TRBD2	TRBV5-1
TGTGCCAGCAGCTTACAGGGGCTGGGTAACTATGGCTACACCTTC	CASSLQGLGNYGYTF	15	TRBJ1-2	NA	TRBD1	TRBV5-4
TGTGCCAGCAACGACTTAGCGGGAGGGGGTGGTAGAGAGACCCAGTACTTC	CASNDLAGGGGRETQYF	17	TRBJ2-5	few	TRBD2	TRBV28
TGTGCCAGCAGCCCCTCCCCTGCGGTGAACTATGGCTACACCTTC	CASSPSPAVNYGYTF	15	TRBJ1-2	NA	NA	TRBV9
TGTGCCAGCGCCGTCAGGACACCGAACACCGGGGAGCTGTTTTTT	CASAVRTPNTGELFF	15	TRBJ2-2	once	NA	TRBV2
TGTGCCAGCAGCAAAGGGGGAGGGGGAACAGATACGCAGTATTTT	CASSKGGGGTDTQYF	15	TRBJ2-3	NA	NA	TRBV7-3
TGTGCCTGGGCCGGGACAGGGGGCGGTTGGAGAACAGATACGCAGTATTTT	CAWAGTGGGWRTDTQYF	17	TRBJ2-3	NA	TRBD1	TRBV30
TGTGCCAGCAGATCAGGGTTTTCCGACGAGCAGTACTTC	CASRSGFSDEQYF	13	TRBJ2-7	NA	NA	TRBV25-1
TGTGCCAGCTCACCATACTACGGCGACTACTTGAGCTACACCTTC	CASSPYYGDYLSYTF	15	TRBJ1-2	NA	NA	TRBV18
TGTGCCAGCAGTTTAGAGACGGGGGACACTGAAGCTTTCTTT	CASSLETGDTEAFF	14	TRBJ1-1	NA	NA	TRBV27
TGCAGCGTTGAAGAGAAGCCCGGTTCGCGTACGCAGTATTTT	CSVEEKPGSRTQYF	14	TRBJ2-3	NA	NA	TRBV29-1
TGTGCCAGCAGCCGGGAATTCGGGAATGAGCAGTTCTTC	CASSREFGNEQFF	13	TRBJ2-1	NA	NA	TRBV11-3
TGTGCCAGCAGCGACTGGATACGAAGCAATCAGCCCCAGCATTTT	CASSDWIRSNQPQHF	15	TRBJ1-5	NA	NA	TRBV28
TGCGCCAGCAGCCAAGTCGGGATGGGTGGCTATGGCTACACCTTC	CASSQVGMGGYGYTF	15	TRBJ1-2	NA	NA	TRBV4-1
TGCAGCGTTGATGAGACTAGCGGAAGGGGGACCCAGTACTTC	CSVDETSGRGTQYF	14	TRBJ2-5	NA	TRBD2	TRBV29-1
TGTGCCAGCGGCGTTAGCGGGGGTTCCTACGAGCAGTACTTC	CASGVSGGSYEQYF	14	TRBJ2-7	NA	TRBD2	TRBV6-1
TGTGCCAGCAGAGAGGAGGGCCTAGTAATGAACACTGAAGCTTTCTTT	CASREEGLVMNTEAFF	16	TRBJ1-1	NA	NA	TRBV2
TGTGCCAGCGGCTCGGGGAACCACGAGCAGTACTTC	CASGSGNHEQYF	12	TRBJ2-7	few	NA	TRBV6-1
TGCGCCAGCAGCTTGGGGACAGCATCCTACGAGCAGTACTTC	CASSLGTASYEQYF	14	TRBJ2-7	NA	NA	TRBV5-1